The 25 T cell receptor beta chains in this list originate from one sample, sequenced in a study of beta chain features in type 1 diabetes. Study-wide findings and caveats: TCRB CDR3s were moderately but significantly shorter in Type 1 diabetes patients in all four CD4+ subsets.

No antigen has been identified for these receptors. Reverse transcription of all isolated RNA meant that expressed TCRB transcripts were sequenced. TCRdb's table, derived via immunoSEQ multiplex PCR, lists solely in-frame clones and lacks some. The profile shows more than 300,000 clones, about a tenth of them singletons. The sample comprised central memory CD4+ T cells from blood. The receptors were sampled from a man between 25 and 39 years old with type 1 diabetes.

This clone appeared a few times. The CDR3 protein is CASRPQGTYGYTF. DNA for the CDR3: TGTGCCAGCAGGCCTCAGGGGACTTATGGCTACACCTTC. This chain uses TRBV28 with TRBJ1-2; maybe TRBD1 (6 bases). Germline V gives CDR1 MDHEN, CDR2 SYDVKM. Trimming shortened V by 6 bases and J by 5 bases, and 13 bases separated the two germline ends. The CDR3 length is 13 residues.

V usage is TRBV19 and J usage is TRBJ1-1, with D possibly matching TRBD1 (5 bases). Per the germline V gene, CDR1 is LNHDA and CDR2 is SQIVND (reference sequence). The CDR3 contains 15 residues. V was shortened by 6 bases and J by 5 bases, with 19 bases between the two germline ends. The chain's CDR3 is CASRLPGGFGTEAFF. The CDR3 bases are TGTGCCAGTAGGCTCCCCGGGGGTTTTGGGACTGAAGCTTTCTTT.

The chain carries TRBV2 and TRBJ2-3, with a weak D call TRBD2 (6 bases). The CDR3 loop spans 15 amino acids. V lost 7 bases, J lost 0 bases, and 14 bases lay in between. Germline CDR1 reads SNHLY; CDR2 reads FYNNEI. The CDR3 nucleotides read TGTGCCAGCAACCGGGACTTTTATAGCACAGATACGCAGTATTTT. It yields the protein CASNRDFYSTDTQYF.

This clone has only a few counts. This chain links TRBV28 with TRBJ2-6, with D unresolved. Germline CDR1 and CDR2: MDHEN and SYDVKM. The CDR3 length is 14 residues. Trimming removed 5 bases from V and 0 bases from J, with 5 bases in between. The CDR3 loop reads CASSPSSGANVLTF. CDR3 nucleotides: TGTGCCAGCAGTCCGAGCTCTGGGGCCAACGTCCTGACTTTC.

The chain uses TRBV10-1 and TRBJ2-7; 10 nucleotides align to TRBD2. Germline CDR1 reads WNHNN; CDR2 reads SYGVQD (reference sequence). The CDR3 has 14 residues. J was trimmed by 5 bases and V by 4 bases; bases with no gene match: 5. The CDR3 reads CASSAQRGGNEQYF. The CDR3, as DNA: TGCGCCAGCAGTGCCCAGCGGGGGGGCAACGAGCAGTACTTC.

This clone was recorded a few times. This chain uses TRBV10-2 with TRBJ1-1; D unresolved. Germline loops: CDR1 WSHSY, CDR2 SAAADI. Between the trimmed V and J ends, which lost 6 bases and 0 bases, there was a span of 8 bases. This CDR3 is 13 amino acids long. The CDR3 is CASRRHLNTEAFF. CDR3 nucleotide sequence: TGCGCCAGCAGAAGACACCTGAACACTGAAGCTTTCTTT.

This clone has more than one count but fewer than ten. The chain links TRBV4-3 to TRBJ1-3; maybe TRBD1 (5 bases). V was cut by 5 bases and J by 4 bases, with 18 bases left in between. The germline V gene encodes CDR1 LGHNA and CDR2 YSLEER. The CDR3 totals 16 residues. As DNA, the CDR3 is TGCGCCAGCAGCAATCCCGGGACTCATCCCGGAAACACCATATATTTT. Its translation is CASSNPGTHPGNTIYF.

The V and J genes are TRBV6-6 and TRBJ1-1; D gene unclear. V was shortened by 2 bases and J by 1 base, with 5 bases between the two germline ends. The CDR3 consists of 13 residues. Germline lookup yields CDR1 MNHNY and CDR2 SVGAGI (reference sequence). CDR3 amino acids: CASSYDQNTEAFF. CDR3 in DNA: TGTGCCAGCAGTTACGACCAGAACACTGAAGCTTTCTTT.

This clone was picked up a small number of times. Other DNA sequences in this sample translate to the same CDR3. V usage is TRBV5-1 and J usage is TRBJ2-2, with D possibly matching TRBD1 (6 bases). The CDR3 spans 14 residues. The germline CDR1 and CDR2 sequences are SGHRS and YFSETQ. V lost 2 bases to trimming and J lost 7 bases, with 12 bases between them. DNA of the CDR3: TGCGCCAGCAGCTTAAGGACAGATGGCGGGGAGCTGTTTTTT. As protein: CASSLRTDGGELFF.

The V call is TRBV9, the J call TRBJ2-3; D is undetermined. V lost 4 bases and J lost 0, with 12 bases in between. The CDR3 runs to 15 residues. Looked up from germline, CDR1 is SGDLS and CDR2 is YYNGEE. The CDR3 sequence: CASSLGAISTDTQYF. CDR3 coding DNA: TGTGCCAGCAGCCTTGGAGCGATTAGCACAGATACGCAGTATTTT.

There are a few counts of this clone. This chain joins TRBV9 and TRBJ2-7, with D uncertain. Trimming cost V 0 bases and J 5 bases, with 9 bases left between them. CDR3 length: 13 amino acids. The germline CDR1 and CDR2 sequences are SGDLS and YYNGEE. CDR3 sequence (DNA): TGTGCCAGCAGCGTAGCAGAGTCGCACGAGCAGTACTTC. The encoded protein is CASSVAESHEQYF. The variable domain in full, with the rest retrieved from reference TRBV9 and TRBJ2-7, is DSGVTQTPKHLITATGQRVTLRCSPRSGDLSVYWYQQSLDQGLQFLIQYYNGEERAKGNILERFSAQQFPDLHSELNLSSLELGDSALYFCASSVAESHEQYFGPGTRLTVT.

This clone came up a few times. The V gene is TRBV29-1, the J gene TRBJ2-7; D is perhaps TRBD2 (6 bases). The germline CDR1 and CDR2 sequences are SQVTM and ANQGSEA. This CDR3 has 12 residues. V lost 6 bases and J lost 5, with 14 bases in between. The CDR3 is CSVRPGVDEQYF. In DNA, the CDR3 is TGCAGCGTCCGCCCGGGAGTAGACGAGCAGTACTTC.

This clone was seen a handful of times. This chain connects TRBV20-1 to TRBJ2-5; D might be TRBD1 (5 bases). The germline gives CDR1 DFQATT, CDR2 SNEGSKA (reference sequence). The CDR3 runs to 11 residues. Trimming took 6 bases from V and 3 from J, leaving 8 bases between them. CDR3 region: CSADRKETQYF. For the CDR3, the DNA is TGCAGTGCAGACAGAAAAGAGACCCAGTACTTC.

The sample holds a few counts of this clone. The V and J genes are TRBV4-3 and TRBJ1-2, with 9 positions matching TRBD1. CDR3 length equals 13 residues. CDR1 and CDR2 from the germline V gene are LGHNA and YSLEER. The V segment lost 6 bases and the J segment 8 bases; nucleotides outside the gene matches: 7. The CDR3 reads CASRYTGGGGYTF. The CDR3 DNA is TGCGCCAGCAGGTACACAGGGGGCGGCGGCTACACCTTC.

A few counts support this clone. This chain links TRBV9 with TRBJ2-2; 11 bases align to TRBD2. V lost 1 base to trimming and J lost 2 bases; unmatched junction nucleotides: 1. The CDR3 extends over 16 amino acids. Germline CDR1 reads SGDLS; CDR2 reads YYNGEE. The CDR3 reads CASSVLAGGNTGELFF. CDR3 nucleotides: TGTGCCAGCAGCGTACTAGCGGGGGGAAACACCGGGGAGCTGTTTTTT.

CDR3 sequence: CASSDGQNYEQYF. DNA of the CDR3: TGCGCCAGCAGTGATGGACAAAACTACGAGCAGTACTTC. This chain connects TRBV10-1 to TRBJ2-7; tentatively, D is TRBD1 (5 bases). Trimming pared 3 bases from V and 3 bases from J, leaving 9 bases between. The CDR3 loop spans 13 amino acids. CDR1 WNHNN and CDR2 SYGVQD come from the germline V gene (reference sequence).

This clone was observed a few times. Within the sample, other DNA sequences also encode this same CDR3. The chain joins TRBV28 to TRBJ1-6; TRBD1 matches at 8 bases. This CDR3 comprises 15 residues. Germline CDR1 reads MDHEN; CDR2 reads SYDVKM. V was pared by 4 bases and J by 8 bases, with 7 bases of the junction left unmatched. The DNA for the CDR3 is TGTGCCAGCAGTTCCCAGGGGGCAGGAGATTCACCCCTCCACTTT. Translated: CASSSQGAGDSPLHF.

This rearrangement joins TRBV11-2 to TRBJ2-5; a weak D match, TRBD1 (5 bases). CDR1 and CDR2 (germline): SGHAT, FQNNGV. V was pared by 0 bases and J by 7 bases, with 15 bases between. The CDR3 is 15 residues long. The DNA of the CDR3 is TGTGCCAGCAGCTTAGATCCCGCCCTAGGGGTGACCCAGTACTTC. It encodes CASSLDPALGVTQYF.

The chain employs TRBV9 and TRBJ1-2; D is unclear. V dropped 2 bases and J dropped 1 base, with 12 bases sitting between them. Germline CDR1 SGDLS, CDR2 YYNGEE. The CDR3 extends over 15 amino acids. CDR3 bases: TGTGCCAGCAGCGTCCATGTGGTCAGTAACTATGGCTACACCTTC. This encodes CASSVHVVSNYGYTF.

This clone was seen only a few times. The chain joins TRBV2 to TRBJ1-2; the match to TRBD1 covers 9 bases. The CDR3 runs 14 residues. V shed 4 bases, J shed 3 bases, and the junction held 3 bases outside the gene matches. Germline assignment: CDR1 SNHLY and CDR2 FYNNEI. DNA for the CDR3: TGTGCCAGCAGTGGACAGGGGGGTTACTATGGCTACACCTTC. Residues: CASSGQGGYYGYTF. Complete variable domain (other parts from reference TRBV2 and TRBJ1-2): EPEVTQTPSHQVTQMGQEVILRCVPISNHLYFYWYRQILGQKVEFLVSFYNNEISEKSEIFDDQFSVERPDGSNFTLKIRSTKLEDSAMYFCASSGQGGYYGYTFGSGTRLTVV.

This clone occurred a few times. Other DNA variants within this sample encode the same CDR3. The chain uses TRBV6-1 and TRBJ2-3; D not resolved. This CDR3 spans 14 amino acids. In germline, CDR1 is MNHNS, CDR2 SASEGT. V was pared by 5 bases and J by 2 bases, with 11 bases between. CDR3 amino acids: CASSTGTDTDTQYF. The CDR3 DNA sequence: TGTGCCAGCAGTACCGGAACCGACACAGATACGCAGTATTTT.

This clone has more than one count but fewer than ten. V and J are TRBV28 and TRBJ2-1; 10 nucleotides agree with TRBD2. Unmatched junction bases numbered 15, after V lost 3 bases and J lost 7 bases. The CDR3 is 18 amino acids. Germline-derived CDR1 and CDR2 are MDHEN and SYDVKM. CDR3 bases: TGTGCCAGCAGTTTGGACCGAACTAGCGGGGCCCAAGGGAATGAGCAGTTCTTC. It is translated as CASSLDRTSGAQGNEQFF.

The chain links TRBV7-2 to TRBJ2-7; TRBD2 agrees at 9 bases. Per the germline V gene, CDR1 is SGHTA and CDR2 is FQGNSA. The trim removed 2 bases at V and 0 bases at J, leaving 5 bases unmatched. The CDR3 spans 16 residues. The CDR3 loop reads CASSLKLAGYSYEQYF. As DNA, the CDR3 is TGTGCCAGCAGCTTAAAACTAGCGGGTTACTCCTACGAGCAGTACTTC. Together with reference TRBV7-2 and TRBJ2-7, the CDR3 gives the full variable domain: GAGVSQSPSNKVTEKGKDVELRCDPISGHTALYWYRQSLGQGLEFLIYFQGNSAPDKSGLPSDRFSAERTGGSVSTLTIQRTQQEDSAVYLCASSLKLAGYSYEQYFGPGTRLTVT.

This clone was found a few times. The chain couples TRBV12-2 to TRBJ2-5; no DNA check was done on the table's D call, TRBD1. TRBV12-2 represents a pseudogene. The CDR3 length is 16 residues. CDR3 DNA: TGTGCAAGTCGCTCGCCAAGGACAGGGAACCAAGAGACCCAGTACTTC. Encoded protein: CASRSPRTGNQETQYF.

J is TRBJ2-1 and V is TRBV20-1; D is possibly TRBD1 (5 bases). The germline gives CDR1 DFQATT, CDR2 SNEGSKA (reference sequence). The CDR3 has 11 residues. Between the trimmed V and J ends, which lost 6 bases and 8 bases, there was a span of 11 bases. Here the CDR3 reads CSATDGDEQFF. The CDR3 DNA reads TGCAGTGCGACAGACGGAGATGAGCAGTTCTTC.